The 4 T cell receptor beta chains listed next were all sequenced from one sample in a study of OX40 agonist ivuxolimab in advanced cancers. Measured with immunoSEQ multiplex PCR; TCRdb has only the in-frame clones, and not every one. The sample lists tens of thousands of clones; 85% to 90% were seen once. Sequenced here: CD4+ or CD8+ T cells sorted from blood, sampled in a trial of the OX40 agonist ivuxolimab. The receptors were sampled from an adult with an advanced solid tumor such as melanoma, head and neck, liver or kidney cancer.

This clone was found a few times. The rearrangement joins TRBV7-6 to TRBJ2-3; 9 nucleotides align to TRBD2. V lost 1 base to trimming and J lost 0 bases; unmatched junction nucleotides: 5. Germline V CDR1 and CDR2: SGHVS, FNYEAQ. The CDR3 contains 17 residues. The chain's CDR3 is CASSLGASGISTDTQYF. The CDR3 DNA is TGTGCCAGCAGCTTAGGGGCTAGCGGGATTAGCACAGATACGCAGTATTTT.

V usage is TRBV29-1 and J usage is TRBJ2-3; weak D call: TRBD2 (5 bases). Trimming left V 4 bases short and J 0 bases short, with 11 bases between. CDR1 and CDR2 from the germline V gene are SQVTM and ANQGSEA. CDR3 length: 14 amino acids. CDR3 protein: CSVGGHESTDTQYF. In nucleotides, the CDR3 is TGCAGCGTTGGAGGGCATGAAAGCACAGATACGCAGTATTTT.

The CDR3: CASSWDRGLETQYF. In DNA form, the CDR3 reads TGTGCCAGCAGTTGGGACAGGGGGCTGGAGACCCAGTACTTC. This chain uses TRBV6-6 with TRBJ2-5; 12 bases align to TRBD1. This CDR3 contains 14 residues. The junction had 2 bases not matched to a gene; V was cut back by 4 bases and J by 5 bases. Germline CDR1 MNHNY, CDR2 SVGAGI (reference sequence).

V and J are TRBV11-2 and TRBJ2-1, with 11 bases identical to TRBD2. V shed 5 bases and J 4 bases; nucleotides not matched to a gene: 7. Germline lookup yields CDR1 SGHAT and CDR2 FQNNGV. This CDR3 has 16 residues. The CDR3 protein is CASSARLAGIYNEQFF. CDR3 bases: TGTGCCAGCAGCGCTCGACTAGCGGGAATTTACAATGAGCAGTTCTTC. The full variable domain, completed using reference TRBV11-2 and TRBJ2-1, is EAGVAQSPRYKIIEKRQSVAFWCNPISGHATLYWYQQILGQGPKLLIQFQNNGVVDDSQLPKDRFSAERLKGVDSTLKIQPAKLEDSAVYLCASSARLAGIYNEQFFGPGTRLTVL.